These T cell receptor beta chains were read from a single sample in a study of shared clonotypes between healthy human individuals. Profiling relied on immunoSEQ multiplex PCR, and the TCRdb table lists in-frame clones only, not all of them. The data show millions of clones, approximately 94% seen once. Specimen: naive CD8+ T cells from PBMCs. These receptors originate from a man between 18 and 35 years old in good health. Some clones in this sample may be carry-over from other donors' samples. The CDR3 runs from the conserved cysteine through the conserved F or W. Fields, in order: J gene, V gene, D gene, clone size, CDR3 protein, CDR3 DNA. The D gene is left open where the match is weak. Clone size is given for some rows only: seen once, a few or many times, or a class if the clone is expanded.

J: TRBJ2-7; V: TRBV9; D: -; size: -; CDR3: CASSPRGGTHEQYF; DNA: TGTGCCAGCAGCCCAAGGGGCGGGACCCACGAGCAGTACTTC
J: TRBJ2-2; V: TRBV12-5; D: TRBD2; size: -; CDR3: CASGLTGGGLFF; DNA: TGTGCTAGTGGTTTGACGGGAGGCGGGCTGTTTTTT
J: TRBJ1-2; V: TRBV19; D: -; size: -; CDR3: CASSIDLEGDGYTF; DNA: TGTGCCAGTAGTATAGATCTAGAGGGGGACGGCTACACCTTC
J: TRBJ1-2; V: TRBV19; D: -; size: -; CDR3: CASRPNQGEIYGYTF; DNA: TGTGCCAGTAGACCAAACCAGGGTGAAATCTATGGCTACACCTTC
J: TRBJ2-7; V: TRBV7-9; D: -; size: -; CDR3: CASSLGVSEQYF; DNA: TGTGCCAGCAGCTTAGGGGTTTCCGAGCAGTACTTC
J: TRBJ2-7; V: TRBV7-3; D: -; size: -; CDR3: CASSRRGGRLYEQYF; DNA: TGTGCCAGCAGCCGCCGAGGAGGGAGGCTCTACGAGCAGTACTTC
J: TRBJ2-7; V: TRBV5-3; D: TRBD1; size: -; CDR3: CARSLGQGAVFCQQYF; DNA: TGTGCCAGAAGCTTAGGACAGGGGGCCGTTTTTTGTCAGCAGTACTTC
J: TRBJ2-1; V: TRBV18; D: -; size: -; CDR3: CASSPGGSSYNEQFF; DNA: TGTGCCAGCTCACCAGGGGGAAGCTCCTACAATGAGCAGTTCTTC
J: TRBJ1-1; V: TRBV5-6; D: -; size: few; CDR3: CASSLLSTPEAFF; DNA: TGTGCCAGCAGCTTGTTATCGACTCCTGAAGCTTTCTTT
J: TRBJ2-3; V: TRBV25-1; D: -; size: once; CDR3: CASSEYDGWEDTQYF; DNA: TGTGCCAGCAGTGAATACGATGGATGGGAGGATACGCAGTATTTT
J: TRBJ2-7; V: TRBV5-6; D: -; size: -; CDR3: CASSLWGYFFYEQYF; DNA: TGTGCCAGCAGCTTGTGGGGTTACTTCTTCTACGAGCAGTACTTC
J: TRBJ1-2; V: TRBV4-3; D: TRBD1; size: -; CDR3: CASSYRQGYGYGYTF; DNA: TGCGCCAGCAGCTACCGACAGGGGTACGGCTATGGCTACACCTTC
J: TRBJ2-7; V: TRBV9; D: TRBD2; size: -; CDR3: CASSVEVVAGTGEQYF; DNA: TGTGCCAGCAGCGTAGAGGTGGTAGCGGGAACGGGCGAGCAGTACTTC
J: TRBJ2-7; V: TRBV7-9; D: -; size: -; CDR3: CASSRIVDTSYEQYF; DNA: TGTGCCAGCAGCCGGATCGTGGACACCTCCTACGAGCAGTACTTC
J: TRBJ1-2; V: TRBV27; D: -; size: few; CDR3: CASSSGRYYGYTF; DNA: TGTGCCAGCAGTAGTGGGAGGTACTATGGCTACACCTTC
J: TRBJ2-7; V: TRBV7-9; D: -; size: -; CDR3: CASSPWDTTYEQYF; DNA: TGTGCCAGCAGCCCCTGGGACACTACCTACGAGCAGTACTTC
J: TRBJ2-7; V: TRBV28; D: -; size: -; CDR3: CASSQQGGLPEQYF; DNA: TGTGCCAGCAGCCAACAGGGTGGGCTCCCCGAGCAGTACTTC
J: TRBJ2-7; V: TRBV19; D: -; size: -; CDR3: CASSPTAAYEQYF; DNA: TGTGCCAGTAGCCCTACAGCAGCCTACGAGCAGTACTTC
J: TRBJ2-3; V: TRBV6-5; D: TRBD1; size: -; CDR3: CASSYRDRVTDTQYF; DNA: TGTGCCAGCAGTTACCGGGACAGGGTAACAGATACGCAGTATTTT
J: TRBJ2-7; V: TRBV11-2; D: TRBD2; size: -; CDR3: CASRVAGGPSSRLTDEQYF; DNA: TGTGCCAGCAGAGTAGCGGGAGGCCCCAGCTCGAGGCTAACGGACGAGCAGTACTTC
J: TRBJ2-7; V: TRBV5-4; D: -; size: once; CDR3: CASSLGFSAGEQYF; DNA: TGTGCCAGCAGCTTGGGTTTCTCTGCCGGCGAGCAGTACTTC
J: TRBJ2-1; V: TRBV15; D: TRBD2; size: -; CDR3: CATSRVGLAVTPYNEQFF; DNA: TGTGCCACCAGCAGAGTTGGGCTAGCGGTTACCCCCTACAATGAGCAGTTCTTC
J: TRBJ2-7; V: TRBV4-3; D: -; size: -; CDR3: CASSHGSGEEQYF; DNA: TGCGCCAGCAGCCACGGGTCAGGGGAAGAGCAGTACTTC
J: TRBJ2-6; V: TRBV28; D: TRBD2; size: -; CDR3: CASSPSPGGFIGANVLTF; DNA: TGTGCCAGCAGTCCCTCCCCGGGGGGATTTATTGGGGCCAACGTCCTGACTTTC
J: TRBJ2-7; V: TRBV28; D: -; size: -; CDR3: CASRSGTPYEQYF; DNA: TGTGCCAGCAGGTCCGGGACGCCCTACGAGCAGTACTTC
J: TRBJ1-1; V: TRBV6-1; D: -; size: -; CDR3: CASSEVAGMNTEAFF; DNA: TGTGCCAGCAGTGAAGTGGCAGGGATGAACACTGAAGCTTTCTTT
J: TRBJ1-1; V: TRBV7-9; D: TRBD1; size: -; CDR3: CASSSPDRGRTEAFF; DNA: TGTGCCAGCAGCTCCCCGGACAGGGGGAGGACTGAAGCTTTCTTT
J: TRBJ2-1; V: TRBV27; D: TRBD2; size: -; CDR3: CASSLTAGGPSNEQFF; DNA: TGTGCCAGCAGTTTGACCGCGGGAGGGCCCTCAAATGAGCAGTTCTTC
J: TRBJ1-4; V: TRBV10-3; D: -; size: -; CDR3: CAISEERNEKLFF; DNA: TGTGCCATCAGTGAGGAGAGGAATGAAAAACTGTTTTTT
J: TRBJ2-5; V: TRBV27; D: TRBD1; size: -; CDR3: CASSPGQGQRTQYF; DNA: TGTGCCAGCAGCCCTGGACAGGGCCAGCGGACCCAGTACTTC
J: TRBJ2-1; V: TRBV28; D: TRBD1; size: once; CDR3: CASSLEGTGDYEQFF; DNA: TGTGCCAGCAGCCTTGAGGGGACAGGGGATTATGAGCAGTTCTTC
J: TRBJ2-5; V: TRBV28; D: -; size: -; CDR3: CASSAAGDLRETQYF; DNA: TGTGCCAGCAGTGCGGCAGGGGACCTCAGGGAGACCCAGTACTTC
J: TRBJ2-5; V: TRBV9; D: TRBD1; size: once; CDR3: CASSVEGRGKETQYF; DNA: TGTGCCAGCAGCGTAGAGGGCAGGGGGAAGGAGACCCAGTACTTC
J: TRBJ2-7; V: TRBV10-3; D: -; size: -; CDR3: CAIRSVVSSGDYEQYF; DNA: TGTGCCATCAGGTCAGTGGTTTCCAGCGGAGACTACGAGCAGTACTTC
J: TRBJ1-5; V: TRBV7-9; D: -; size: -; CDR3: CASSSGGRGSNQPQHF; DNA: TGTGCCAGCAGCTCCGGAGGAAGGGGCAGCAATCAGCCCCAGCATTTT
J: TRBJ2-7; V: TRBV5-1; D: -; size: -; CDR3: CASRAGPGYEQYF; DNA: TGCGCCAGCAGGGCTGGCCCGGGCTACGAGCAGTACTTC
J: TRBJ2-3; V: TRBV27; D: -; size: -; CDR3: CASSPSGRTDTQYF; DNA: TGTGCCAGCAGTCCGAGTGGTAGAACAGATACGCAGTATTTT
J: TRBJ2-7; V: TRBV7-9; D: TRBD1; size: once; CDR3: CASSSYPGQGIYEQYF; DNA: TGTGCCAGCAGCAGTTACCCGGGACAGGGGATCTACGAGCAGTACTTC
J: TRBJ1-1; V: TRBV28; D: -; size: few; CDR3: CASSLGPEAEAFF; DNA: TGTGCCAGCAGTTTAGGGCCCGAGGCGGAAGCTTTCTTT
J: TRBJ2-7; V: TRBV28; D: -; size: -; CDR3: CATRGGSHYEQYF; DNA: TGTGCCACCCGGGGTGGCAGCCACTACGAGCAGTACTTC
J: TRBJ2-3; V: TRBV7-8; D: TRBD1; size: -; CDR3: CASRGQESSTDTQYF; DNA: TGTGCCAGCAGAGGACAGGAATCTAGCACAGATACGCAGTATTTT
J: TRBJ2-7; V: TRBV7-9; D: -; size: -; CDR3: CASSPPPLYEQYF; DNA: TGTGCCAGCAGCCCCCCTCCCTTATACGAGCAGTACTTC
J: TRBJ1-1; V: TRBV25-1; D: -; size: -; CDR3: CASSWGMNTEAFF; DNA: TGTGCCAGCAGCTGGGGGATGAACACTGAAGCTTTCTTT
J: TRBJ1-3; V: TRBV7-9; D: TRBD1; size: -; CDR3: CASSPDRAISGNTIYF; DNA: TGTGCCAGCAGCCCGGACAGGGCTATCTCTGGAAACACCATATATTTT
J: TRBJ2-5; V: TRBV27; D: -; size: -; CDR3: CASSLTRDETQYF; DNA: TGTGCCAGCAGTTTAACCAGGGACGAGACCCAGTACTTC
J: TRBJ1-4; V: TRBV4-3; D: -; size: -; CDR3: CASSQDSGEDEKLFF; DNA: TGCGCCAGCAGCCAAGATTCAGGGGAGGATGAAAAACTGTTTTTT